Listed below are T cell receptor beta chains from one sample, sequenced in a study of shared clonotypes between healthy human individuals. The method was immunoSEQ multiplex PCR; TCRdb's version includes in-frame clones alone and lacks a portion of them. The sample holds about 2.2 million clones; roughly 91% are singletons and the top ten take 1.5% to 2%. Specimen: naive CD8+ T cells from PBMCs. These receptors all stem from a man between 18 and 35 years old in good health. Some clones in this sample may be carry-over from other donors' samples. Each CDR3 is given without its conserved first and last residue. A D gene is named only where the DNA matches it firmly.

d_call v_call cdr3_aa
TRBD2 TRBV5-4 ASSPHPSGRLGTDTQY
TRBD1 TRBV9 ASSVVGTGVYGYT
NA TRBV5-5 ASSLWGNTEAF
TRBD1 TRBV7-2 ASSLTGGHSGANVLT
TRBD2 TRBV9 ASSVELAGPITGELF
NA TRBV6-5 ASSPGPSGANVLT
NA TRBV11-2 ASSPPRSLVGANVLT
NA TRBV6-5 ASRLYPGSLDEQY
NA TRBV28 ASSSNPQLKLF
NA TRBV28 ATMPRLVDTEAF
TRBD2 TRBV7-3 ASSPRPLAGGTDTQY
NA TRBV7-9 ATQDGSNEQF
TRBD2 TRBV5-1 ASSLGLAGVNNNEQF
NA TRBV9 ASSVSWGYTEAF
TRBD2 TRBV9 ASSVSRGSDPHNEQF
NA TRBV27 ASSLTRDYGYT
NA TRBV28 ASRDRVFTEAF
NA TRBV21-1 ASLAWDRECNQPQH
NA TRBV7-2 ASSLGGEEWTPMEGYT
NA TRBV19 ASSPRADNYGYT
NA TRBV28 ASSFEGRDSGANVLT
NA TRBV7-2 ASSLLAGFTSYEQY
NA TRBV28 ATALLLEGGYTGELF
NA TRBV27 ASSWGWRASSYEQY
NA TRBV27 ATGPGPSYEQY